Here is one TCR beta chain with its context. Antigen: not known. Listed TCR primers and previously described methods were used for bulk TCR libraries. MiXCR, run by TCRdb on the PCR reads, gives a single entry per CDR3 protein. The table shows 63,000 or so distinct CDR3 sequences, with under 20% occurring only once. The data were taken from a study of molecular identifiers for immune sequencing clone quantification. A CD8+CD4-CCR7+CD45RA+ gate was used to sort naive CD8 T cells. Whole-study results and caveats: Spiked Jurkat TCR RNA originating from one cell could reportedly be identified amid about a million naive cells.

The V gene's germline CDR1 is SGHDN and CDR2 FVKESK. The CDR3 is 18 amino acids. Deletions cut 4 bases from V and 2 bases from J, with 21 bases between. The sequenced material came from naive CD8+ T cells from blood, with Jurkat cell RNA spiked in. Regarding subset: FACS-sorted CD8+CD4-CCR7+CD45RA+ naive T cells. This chain links TRBV14 with TRBJ2-1; no firm D call. This receptor was identified in a human donor in good health. Some libraries in this study had Jurkat cell RNA spiked in. This CDR3 is CASSLGRLAPSTYNEQFF. CDR3 nucleotide sequence: TGTGCCAGCAGCCTCGGACGACTGGCGCCCAGTACCTACAATGAGCAGTTCTTC.